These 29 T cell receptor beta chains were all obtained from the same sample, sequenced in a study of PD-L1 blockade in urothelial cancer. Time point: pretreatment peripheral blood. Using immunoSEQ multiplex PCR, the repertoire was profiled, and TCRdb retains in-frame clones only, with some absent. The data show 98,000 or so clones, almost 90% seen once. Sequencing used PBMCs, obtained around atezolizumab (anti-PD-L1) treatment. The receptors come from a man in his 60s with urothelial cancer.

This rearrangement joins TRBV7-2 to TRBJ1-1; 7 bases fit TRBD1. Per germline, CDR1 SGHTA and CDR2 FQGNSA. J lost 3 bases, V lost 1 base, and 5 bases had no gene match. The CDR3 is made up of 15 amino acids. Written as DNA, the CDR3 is TGTGCCAGCAGCTTAGTGCGGACAGGTGACACTGAAGCTTTCTTT. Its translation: CASSLVRTGDTEAFF.

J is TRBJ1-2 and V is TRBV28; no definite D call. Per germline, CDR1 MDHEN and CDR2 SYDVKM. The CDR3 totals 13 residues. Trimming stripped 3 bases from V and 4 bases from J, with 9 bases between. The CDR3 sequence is CASSFLAPYGYTF. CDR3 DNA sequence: TGTGCCAGCAGTTTTTTAGCTCCCTATGGCTACACCTTC.

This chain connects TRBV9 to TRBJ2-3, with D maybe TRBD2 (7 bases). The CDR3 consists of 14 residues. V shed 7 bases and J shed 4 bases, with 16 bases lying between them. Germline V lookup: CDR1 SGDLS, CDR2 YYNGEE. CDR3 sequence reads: CASSSGGPPDTQYF. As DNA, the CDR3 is TGTGCCAGCTCCTCGGGGGGCCCGCCAGATACGCAGTATTTT.

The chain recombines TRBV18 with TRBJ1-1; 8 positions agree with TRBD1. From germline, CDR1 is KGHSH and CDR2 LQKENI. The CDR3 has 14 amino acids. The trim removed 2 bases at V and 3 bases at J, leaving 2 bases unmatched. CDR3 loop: CASSPIQGDTEAFF. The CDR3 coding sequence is TGTGCCAGCTCACCAATACAGGGGGACACTGAAGCTTTCTTT.

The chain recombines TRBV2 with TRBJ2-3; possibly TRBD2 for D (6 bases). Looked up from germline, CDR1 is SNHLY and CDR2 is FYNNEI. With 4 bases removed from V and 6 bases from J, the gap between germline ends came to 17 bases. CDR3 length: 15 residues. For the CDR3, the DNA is TGTGCCAGCAGTGTTGCAGGGATGGAGGGTGATACGCAGTATTTT. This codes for CASSVAGMEGDTQYF.

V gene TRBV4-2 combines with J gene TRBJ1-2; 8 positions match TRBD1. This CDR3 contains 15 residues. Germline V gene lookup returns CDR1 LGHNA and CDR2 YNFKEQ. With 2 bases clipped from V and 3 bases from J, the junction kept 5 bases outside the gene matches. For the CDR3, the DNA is TGTGCCAGCAGCCAATCGGACAGGGAAGACTATGGCTACACCTTC. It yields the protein CASSQSDREDYGYTF.

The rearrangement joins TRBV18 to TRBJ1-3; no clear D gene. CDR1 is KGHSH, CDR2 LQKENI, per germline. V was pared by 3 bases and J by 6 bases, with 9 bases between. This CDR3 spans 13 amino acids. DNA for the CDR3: TGTGCCAGCTCACCGGGCCTGGAAAACACCATATATTTT. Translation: CASSPGLENTIYF.

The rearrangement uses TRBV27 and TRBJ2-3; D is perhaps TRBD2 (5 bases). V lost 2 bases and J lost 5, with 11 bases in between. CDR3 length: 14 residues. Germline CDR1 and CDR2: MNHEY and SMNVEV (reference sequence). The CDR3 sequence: CASSLEGKKDTQYF. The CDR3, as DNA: TGTGCCAGCAGTTTAGAGGGAAAGAAAGATACGCAGTATTTT.

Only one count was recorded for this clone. The CDR3: CASTANGLAETQYF. The CDR3, as DNA: TGTGCCAGCACCGCAAATGGGCTAGCTGAGACCCAGTACTTC. This sequence joins TRBV27 and TRBJ2-5; D is possibly TRBD2 (5 bases). CDR3 size: 14 residues. Germline assignment: CDR1 MNHEY and CDR2 SMNVEV (reference sequence). V was shortened by 7 bases and J by 5 bases, with 17 bases between the two germline ends.

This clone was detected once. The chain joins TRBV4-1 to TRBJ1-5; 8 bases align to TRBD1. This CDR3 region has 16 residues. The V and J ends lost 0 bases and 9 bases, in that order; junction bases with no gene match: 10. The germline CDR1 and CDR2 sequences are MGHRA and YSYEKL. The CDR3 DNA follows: TGCGCCAGCAGCCAAGATGACGGACAGGGTTTTTCGCCCCAGCATTTT. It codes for CASSQDDGQGFSPQHF.

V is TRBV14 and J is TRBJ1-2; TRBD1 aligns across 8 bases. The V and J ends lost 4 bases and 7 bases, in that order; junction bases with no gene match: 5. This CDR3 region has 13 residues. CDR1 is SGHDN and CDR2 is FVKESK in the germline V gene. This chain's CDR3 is CASSPDRAGGYTF. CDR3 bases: TGTGCCAGCAGCCCGGACAGGGCAGGTGGCTACACCTTC.

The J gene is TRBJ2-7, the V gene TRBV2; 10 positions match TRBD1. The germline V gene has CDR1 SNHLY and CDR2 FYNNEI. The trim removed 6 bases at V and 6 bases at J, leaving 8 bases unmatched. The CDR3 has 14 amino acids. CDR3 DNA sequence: TGTGCCAGCAGGTCCGGGACAGGGGCCCGCGAGCAGTACTTC. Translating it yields CASRSGTGAREQYF.

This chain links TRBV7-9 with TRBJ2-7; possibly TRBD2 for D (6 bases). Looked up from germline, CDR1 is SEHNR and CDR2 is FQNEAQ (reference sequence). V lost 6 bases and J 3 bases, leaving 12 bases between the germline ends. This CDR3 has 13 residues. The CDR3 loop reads CASSRAGFYEQYF. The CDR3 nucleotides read TGTGCCAGCAGTCGAGCGGGTTTCTACGAGCAGTACTTC.

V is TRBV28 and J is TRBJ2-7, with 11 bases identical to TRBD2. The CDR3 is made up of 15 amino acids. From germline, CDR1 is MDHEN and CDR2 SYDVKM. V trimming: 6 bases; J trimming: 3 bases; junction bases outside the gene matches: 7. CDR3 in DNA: TGTGCCAGCAGCCACCTAGCGGGAGGTCGCTACGAGCAGTACTTC. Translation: CASSHLAGGRYEQYF.

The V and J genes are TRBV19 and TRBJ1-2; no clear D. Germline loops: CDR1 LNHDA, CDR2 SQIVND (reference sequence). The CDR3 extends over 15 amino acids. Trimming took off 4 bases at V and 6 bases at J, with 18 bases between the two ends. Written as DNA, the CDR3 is TGTGCCAGTAGTACCCGTGGAGGATTAGGTAATGGCTACACCTTC. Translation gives CASSTRGGLGNGYTF.

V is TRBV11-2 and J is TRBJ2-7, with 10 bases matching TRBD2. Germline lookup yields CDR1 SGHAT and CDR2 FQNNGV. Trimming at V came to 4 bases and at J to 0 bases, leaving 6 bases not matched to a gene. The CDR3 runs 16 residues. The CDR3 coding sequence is TGTGCCAGCAGCTCCCGTAGCGGGAGGAGCTCCTACGAGCAGTACTTC. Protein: CASSSRSGRSSYEQYF.

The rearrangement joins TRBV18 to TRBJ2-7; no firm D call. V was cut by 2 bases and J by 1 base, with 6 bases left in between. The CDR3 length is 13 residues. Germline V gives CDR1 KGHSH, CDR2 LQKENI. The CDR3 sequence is CASSPSRSYEQYF. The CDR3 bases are TGTGCCAGCTCACCAAGCAGGTCCTACGAGCAGTACTTC.

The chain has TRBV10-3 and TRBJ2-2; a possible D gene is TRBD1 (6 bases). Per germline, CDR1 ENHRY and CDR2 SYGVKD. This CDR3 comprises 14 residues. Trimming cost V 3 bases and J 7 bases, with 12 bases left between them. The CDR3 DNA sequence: TGTGCCATCAGTGAAAGGGGGTTAGGCGGGGAGCTGTTTTTT. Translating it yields CAISERGLGGELFF.

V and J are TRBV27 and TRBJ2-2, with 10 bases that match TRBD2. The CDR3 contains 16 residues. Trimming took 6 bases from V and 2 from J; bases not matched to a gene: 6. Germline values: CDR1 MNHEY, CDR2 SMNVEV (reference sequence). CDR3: CASRFGLAENTGELFF. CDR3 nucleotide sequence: TGTGCCAGCAGATTTGGACTAGCGGAAAACACCGGGGAGCTGTTTTTT.

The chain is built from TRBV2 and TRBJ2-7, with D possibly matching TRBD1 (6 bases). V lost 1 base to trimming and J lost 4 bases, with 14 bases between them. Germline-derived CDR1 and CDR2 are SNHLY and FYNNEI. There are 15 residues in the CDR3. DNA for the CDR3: TGTGCCAGCAGTGAAGAGGGGGTCTTGATATACGAGCAGTACTTC. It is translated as CASSEEGVLIYEQYF.

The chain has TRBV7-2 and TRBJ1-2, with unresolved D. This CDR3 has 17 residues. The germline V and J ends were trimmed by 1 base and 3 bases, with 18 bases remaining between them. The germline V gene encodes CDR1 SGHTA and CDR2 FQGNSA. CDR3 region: CASSLVGVRAVDYGYTF. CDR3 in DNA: TGTGCCAGCAGCTTAGTGGGCGTGAGGGCCGTCGACTATGGCTACACCTTC.

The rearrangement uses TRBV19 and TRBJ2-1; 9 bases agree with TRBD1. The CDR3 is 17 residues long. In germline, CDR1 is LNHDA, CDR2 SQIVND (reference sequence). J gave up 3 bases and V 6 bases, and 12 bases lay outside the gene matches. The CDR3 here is CASSPGTGIRGYNEQFF. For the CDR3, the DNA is TGTGCCAGTAGCCCCGGGACAGGGATTCGGGGCTACAATGAGCAGTTCTTC.

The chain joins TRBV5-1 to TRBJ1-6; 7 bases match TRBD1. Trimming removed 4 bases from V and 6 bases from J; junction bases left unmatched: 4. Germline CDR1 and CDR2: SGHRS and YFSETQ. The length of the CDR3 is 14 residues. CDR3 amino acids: CASSLRQGNSPLHF. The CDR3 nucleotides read TGCGCCAGCAGCCTCAGACAGGGTAATTCACCCCTCCACTTT. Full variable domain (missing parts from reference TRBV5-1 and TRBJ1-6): KAGVTQTPRYLIKTRGQQVTLSCSPISGHRSVSWYQQTPGQGLQFLFEYFSETQRNKGNFPGRFSGRQFSNSRSEMNVSTLELGDSALYLCASSLRQGNSPLHFGNGTRLTVT.

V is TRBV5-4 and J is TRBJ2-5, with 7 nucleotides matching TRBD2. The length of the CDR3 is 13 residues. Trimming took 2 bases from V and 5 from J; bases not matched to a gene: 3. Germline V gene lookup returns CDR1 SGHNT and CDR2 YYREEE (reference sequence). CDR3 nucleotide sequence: TGTGCCAGCAGCTTCTGGACTAGTGAGACCCAGTACTTC. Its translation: CASSFWTSETQYF.

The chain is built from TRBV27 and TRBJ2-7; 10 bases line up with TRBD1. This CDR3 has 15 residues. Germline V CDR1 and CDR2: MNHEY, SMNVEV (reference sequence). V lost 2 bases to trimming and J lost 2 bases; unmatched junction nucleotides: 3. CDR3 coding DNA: TGTGCCAGCAGTTTAGGGGACAGGGGAACCTACGAGCAGTACTTC. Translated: CASSLGDRGTYEQYF.

The CDR3 loop is CASSLDQGSLYGYTF. The CDR3 nucleotides read TGTGCCAGCAGCTTAGACCAGGGATCCCTCTATGGCTACACCTTC. The chain couples TRBV7-2 to TRBJ1-2; D possibly corresponds to TRBD1 (5 bases). Germline V lookup: CDR1 SGHTA, CDR2 FQGNSA. CDR3 length: 15 residues. V was clipped by 1 base and J by 4 bases, with 13 bases between them.

The CDR3 protein is CATNRGQSYNEQFF. In nucleotides, the CDR3 is TGTGCCACCAACAGGGGGCAATCCTACAATGAGCAGTTCTTC. This chain links TRBV25-1 with TRBJ2-1; 9 bases are shared with TRBD1. V lost 10 bases to trimming and J lost 1 base; unmatched junction nucleotides: 5. The germline V gene encodes CDR1 MGHDK and CDR2 SYGVNS. The CDR3 is 14 residues long.

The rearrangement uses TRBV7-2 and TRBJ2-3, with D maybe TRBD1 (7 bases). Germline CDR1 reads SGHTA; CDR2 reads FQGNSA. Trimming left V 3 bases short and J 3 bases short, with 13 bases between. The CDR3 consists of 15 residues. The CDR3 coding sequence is TGTGCCAGCAGCTTTAGACAGGGAGGTACAGATACGCAGTATTTT. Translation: CASSFRQGGTDTQYF.

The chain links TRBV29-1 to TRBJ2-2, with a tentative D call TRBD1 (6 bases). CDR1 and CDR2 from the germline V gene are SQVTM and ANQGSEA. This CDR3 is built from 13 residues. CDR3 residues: CAEGTTNTGELFF. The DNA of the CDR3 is TGCGCTGAAGGGACAACAAACACCGGGGAGCTGTTTTTT.